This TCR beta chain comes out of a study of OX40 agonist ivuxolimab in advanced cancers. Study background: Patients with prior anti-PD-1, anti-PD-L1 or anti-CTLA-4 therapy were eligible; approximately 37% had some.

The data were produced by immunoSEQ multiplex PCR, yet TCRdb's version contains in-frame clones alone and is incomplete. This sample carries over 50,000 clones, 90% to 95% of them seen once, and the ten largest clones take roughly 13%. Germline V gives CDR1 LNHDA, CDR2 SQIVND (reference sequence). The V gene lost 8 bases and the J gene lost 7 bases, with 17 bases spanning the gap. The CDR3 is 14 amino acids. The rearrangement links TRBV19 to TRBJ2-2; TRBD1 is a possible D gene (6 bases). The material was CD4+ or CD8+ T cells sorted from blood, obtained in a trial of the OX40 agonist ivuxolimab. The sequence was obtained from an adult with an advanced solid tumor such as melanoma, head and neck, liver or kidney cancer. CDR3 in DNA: TGTGCCAGTCTCGAACTACAGGGTGGCGGGGAGCTGTTTTTT. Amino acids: CASLELQGGGELFF.